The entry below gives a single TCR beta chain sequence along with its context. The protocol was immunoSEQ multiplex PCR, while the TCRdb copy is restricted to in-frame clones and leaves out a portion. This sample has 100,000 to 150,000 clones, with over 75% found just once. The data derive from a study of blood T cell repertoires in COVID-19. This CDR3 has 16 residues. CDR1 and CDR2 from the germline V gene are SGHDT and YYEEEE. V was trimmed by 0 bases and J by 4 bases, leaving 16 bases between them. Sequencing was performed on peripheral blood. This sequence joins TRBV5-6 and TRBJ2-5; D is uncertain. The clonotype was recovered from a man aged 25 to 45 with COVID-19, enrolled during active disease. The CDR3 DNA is TGTGCCAGCAGCTTGGGCGCGCTAGTGAGAGTAGAGACCCAGTACTTC. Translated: CASSLGALVRVETQYF.